In its sample, the clone carrying this T cell receptor beta chain was seen a few times. As originally analysed: From reference gene primer amplification, estimates of nucleated cell counts were derived. Some clones are missing from TCRdb's copy, which holds only in-frame ones; the method was immunoSEQ multiplex PCR. The D gene and trimming were derived from the DNA, and the V and J assignments and clone size from that table. The data hold roughly 250,000 clones, with about 90% observed a single time. These data come from a study of blood T cell repertoires in COVID-19. Study at large: Material from acute and convalescent COVID-19 was sourced from the United States, Italy and Spain. T cells, B-cell-depleted T cells, or PBMCs provided the cDNA or gDNA that served as material.

Germline V gives CDR1 SGHRS, CDR2 YFSETQ. This CDR3 spans 15 amino acids. The germline V and J ends were trimmed by 0 bases and 0 bases, with 7 bases remaining between them. Sequencing was performed on peripheral blood. This clonotype was obtained from a man aged 55 to 70 who had recovered from COVID-19. This chain links TRBV5-1 with TRBJ1-3, with D uncertain. CDR3 nucleotide sequence: TGCGCCAGCAGCTTGGGAGTCGGCTCTGGAAACACCATATATTTT. It encodes CASSLGVGSGNTIYF.